This T cell receptor (beta chain) was retrieved from a study of OX40 agonist ivuxolimab in advanced cancers. The table came from immunoSEQ multiplex PCR; TCRdb's copy has only in-frame clones and leaves some out. The data show roughly 86,000 clones, with about nine tenths seen just once and 6.5% to 8.5% held by the top ten. Autoimmune disease history or systemic immunosuppression barred patients. This CDR3 has 15 residues. Germline values: CDR1 SGDLS, CDR2 YYNGEE. Deletions cut 0 bases from V and 8 bases from J, with 15 bases between. The chain couples TRBV9 to TRBJ2-1; perhaps TRBD2 as D (6 bases). The clonotype comes from an adult with an advanced solid tumor such as melanoma, head and neck, liver or kidney cancer. This sample comprised CD4+ or CD8+ T cells sorted from blood, obtained in a trial of the OX40 agonist ivuxolimab. The CDR3 coding sequence is TGTGCCAGCAGCGTAGCGGCTAGCGCGAGCGATGAGCAGTTCTTC. It is translated as CASSVAASASDEQFF.